These 16 T cell receptor beta chains were all obtained from the same sample, sequenced in a study of blood T cell repertoires in COVID-19. Method: immunoSEQ multiplex PCR; TCRdb's copy keeps in-frame clones and lacks some. This repertoire shows more than 200,000 clones, 86% found once; its top ten account for approximately 2%. Source material: peripheral blood. The receptors here all came from a man aged 25 to 45 with active or convalescent COVID-19.

Remarks on this clone: The sample has other DNA sequences that encode this CDR3 too. The chain combines TRBV9 with TRBJ2-3; D remains unclear. In germline, CDR1 is SGDLS, CDR2 YYNGEE. The CDR3 consists of 13 residues. Trimming took 0 bases from V and 4 from J, leaving 6 bases between them. DNA of the CDR3: TGTGCCAGCAGCGTAGGTAGCCCAGATACGCAGTATTTT. Amino acid sequence: CASSVGSPDTQYF.

The chain links TRBV2 to TRBJ2-7, with a possible D match to TRBD1 (5 bases). The V gene lost 1 base and the J gene lost 3 bases, with 10 bases spanning the gap. CDR1 SNHLY and CDR2 FYNNEI come from the germline V gene. CDR3 length: 14 residues. This CDR3 is CASSEGAGLYEQYF. In DNA, the CDR3 is TGTGCCAGCAGTGAAGGGGCAGGGCTCTACGAGCAGTACTTC.

The table lists this clone with a few counts. The genes are TRBV29-1 and TRBJ2-7; the D gene is possibly TRBD1 (7 bases). Trimming removed 6 bases from V and 3 bases from J, with 15 bases in between. Germline V gives CDR1 SQVTM, CDR2 ANQGSEA. This CDR3 contains 13 residues. The DNA for the CDR3 is TGCAGCGTGACGCAGGGGGGCGGCTACGAGCAGTACTTC. Protein product: CSVTQGGGYEQYF.

V usage is TRBV11-2 and J usage is TRBJ1-1; no clear D gene. CDR1 and CDR2 from the germline V gene are SGHAT and FQNNGV. V was shortened by 2 bases and J by 5 bases, with 12 bases between the two germline ends. The CDR3 is made up of 14 amino acids. The CDR3 here is CASSLPQSGTEAFF. CDR3 bases: TGTGCCAGCAGCTTACCCCAATCGGGAACTGAAGCTTTCTTT.

The rearrangement links TRBV10-3 to TRBJ1-1; D not resolved. Germline lookup yields CDR1 ENHRY and CDR2 SYGVKD. V dropped 2 bases and J dropped 4 bases, with 11 bases sitting between them. The CDR3 consists of 14 residues. CDR3 in DNA: TGTGCCATCAGTGAGCCCCCAAGCGTCACTGAAGCTTTCTTT. This translates into CAISEPPSVTEAFF.

The J gene is TRBJ1-1, the V gene TRBV6-1; no definite D call. Germline assignment: CDR1 MNHNS and CDR2 SASEGT. The ends were cut back, 1 base at V and 0 bases at J, with 9 bases in the middle. The CDR3 spans 15 residues. The CDR3 DNA sequence: TGTGCCAGCAGTGAAGGGCTGTTTATGAACACTGAAGCTTTCTTT. Protein: CASSEGLFMNTEAFF.

The chain uses TRBV7-9 and TRBJ1-1; 8 nucleotides agree with TRBD1. CDR1 is SEHNR, CDR2 FQNEAQ, per germline (reference sequence). V lost 5 bases and J lost 1; bases outside the gene matches: 9. CDR3 length equals 16 residues. CDR3 coding DNA: TGTGCCAGCAGCCCTTCAGGGGGCACTCGGAACACTGAAGCTTTCTTT. Amino acids: CASSPSGGTRNTEAFF.

V usage is TRBV18 and J usage is TRBJ1-3; D is perhaps TRBD1 (6 bases). Trimming left V 5 bases short and J 0 bases short, with 11 bases between. The germline gives CDR1 KGHSH, CDR2 LQKENI. CDR3 length equals 15 residues. The CDR3 is CASSDRQVSGNTIYF. The CDR3 nucleotides are TGTGCCAGCTCAGACCGACAGGTCTCTGGAAACACCATATATTTT. The whole variable domain, filled in from reference TRBV18 and TRBJ1-3, reads NAGVMQNPRHLVRRRGQEARLRCSPMKGHSHVYWYRQLPEEGLKFMVYLQKENIIDESGMPKERFSAEFPKEGPSILRIQQVVRGDSAAYFCASSDRQVSGNTIYFGEGSWLTVV.

This sequence joins TRBV5-6 and TRBJ1-2; 7 positions agree with TRBD1. With 2 bases clipped from V and 1 base from J, the junction kept 5 bases outside the gene matches. Germline CDR1 reads SGHDT; CDR2 reads YYEEEE. CDR3 length: 15 residues. The DNA for the CDR3 is TGTGCCAGCAGCTTTGGGACAGCCCGTAACTATGGCTACACCTTC. Residues: CASSFGTARNYGYTF. The full variable domain, completed using reference TRBV5-6 and TRBJ1-2, is DAGVTQSPTHLIKTRGQQVTLRCSPKSGHDTVSWYQQALGQGPQFIFQYYEEEERQRGNFPDRFSGHQFPNYSSELNVNALLLGDSALYLCASSFGTARNYGYTFGSGTRLTVV.

The chain carries TRBV10-3 and TRBJ2-3; 8 positions match TRBD2. This CDR3 region has 14 residues. Looked up from germline, CDR1 is ENHRY and CDR2 is SYGVKD. Trimming at V came to 8 bases and at J to 1 base, leaving 5 bases not matched to a gene. The CDR3 DNA is TGTGCCATCGGGACTAGGTTGGGCACAGATACGCAGTATTTT. Its translation is CAIGTRLGTDTQYF.

This chain connects TRBV4-3 to TRBJ2-7; the match to TRBD2 covers 11 bases. The CDR3 has 17 amino acids. J lost 10 bases, V lost 3 bases, and 17 bases had no gene match. CDR1 LGHNA and CDR2 YSLEER come from the germline V gene. In DNA, the CDR3 is TGCGCCAGCAGCCAGGCGGCAAGTGGTCTAGCGGGGGGCCTACAGTACTTC. It yields the protein CASSQAASGLAGGLQYF.

V is TRBV5-1 and J is TRBJ2-7, with 7 bases identical to TRBD1. V gave up 0 bases and J gave up 4 bases; unmatched junction bases: 7. Germline-derived CDR1 and CDR2 are SGHRS and YFSETQ. This CDR3 is built from 15 residues. CDR3 protein: CASSLDGDRDYEQYF. The CDR3 coding sequence is TGCGCCAGCAGCTTGGATGGCGACAGGGATTACGAGCAGTACTTC.

The V call is TRBV7-9, the J call TRBJ2-3; TRBD2 might be the D (5 bases). The V gene's germline CDR1 is SEHNR and CDR2 FQNEAQ (reference sequence). The V and J ends lost 6 bases and 8 bases respectively, with 15 bases between them. The CDR3 is made up of 13 amino acids. The CDR3, as DNA: TGTGCCAGCAGGTTACTATCAGGAGGTACGCAGTATTTT. This gives the protein CASRLLSGGTQYF.

The CDR3: CSGKGGLGANTEAFF. For the CDR3, the DNA is TGCAGCGGCAAGGGCGGGTTGGGGGCGAACACTGAAGCTTTCTTT. The gene calls are TRBV29-1 and TRBJ1-1, with a weak D call TRBD1 (6 bases). The germline V gene encodes CDR1 SQVTM and CDR2 ANQGSEA. This CDR3 region has 15 residues. Trimming cost V 7 bases and J 1 base, with 19 bases left between them.

This clone was recorded only once. V and J are TRBV2 and TRBJ1-3, with D hard to call. V dropped 5 bases and J dropped 4 bases, with 12 bases sitting between them. Germline loops: CDR1 SNHLY, CDR2 FYNNEI. This CDR3 is built from 14 residues. CDR3 sequence (DNA): TGTGCCAGCAGTCGTTCCAGGTTGGGAAACACCATATATTTT. Its protein is CASSRSRLGNTIYF.

This clone is a singleton in its sample. This chain links TRBV9 with TRBJ1-2, with a weak D call TRBD1 (6 bases). This CDR3 has 15 amino acids. From germline, CDR1 is SGDLS and CDR2 YYNGEE. The germline V and J ends were trimmed by 2 bases and 4 bases, with 15 bases remaining between them. DNA of the CDR3: TGTGCCAGCAGCGTGACAGGCCGGGCGGGCTATGGCTACACCTTC. Encoded protein: CASSVTGRAGYGYTF. The variable domain in full, completed from reference TRBV9 and TRBJ1-2, reads DSGVTQTPKHLITATGQRVTLRCSPRSGDLSVYWYQQSLDQGLQFLIQYYNGEERAKGNILERFSAQQFPDLHSELNLSSLELGDSALYFCASSVTGRAGYGYTFGSGTRLTVV.